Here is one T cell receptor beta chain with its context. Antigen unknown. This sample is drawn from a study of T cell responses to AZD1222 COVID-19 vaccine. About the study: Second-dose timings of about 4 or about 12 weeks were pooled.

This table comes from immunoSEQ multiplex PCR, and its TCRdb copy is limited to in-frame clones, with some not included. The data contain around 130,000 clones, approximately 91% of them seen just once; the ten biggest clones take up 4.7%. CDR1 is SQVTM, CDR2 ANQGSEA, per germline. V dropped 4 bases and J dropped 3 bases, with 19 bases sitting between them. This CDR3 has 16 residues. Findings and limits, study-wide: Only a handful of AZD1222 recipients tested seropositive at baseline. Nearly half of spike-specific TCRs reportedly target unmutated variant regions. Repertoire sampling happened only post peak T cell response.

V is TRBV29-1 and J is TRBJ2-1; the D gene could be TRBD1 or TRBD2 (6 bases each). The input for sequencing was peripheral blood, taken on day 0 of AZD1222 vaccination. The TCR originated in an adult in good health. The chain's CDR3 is CSVAGIGGGNYNEQFF. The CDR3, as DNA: TGCAGCGTTGCGGGGATTGGAGGGGGGAACTACAATGAGCAGTTCTTC.